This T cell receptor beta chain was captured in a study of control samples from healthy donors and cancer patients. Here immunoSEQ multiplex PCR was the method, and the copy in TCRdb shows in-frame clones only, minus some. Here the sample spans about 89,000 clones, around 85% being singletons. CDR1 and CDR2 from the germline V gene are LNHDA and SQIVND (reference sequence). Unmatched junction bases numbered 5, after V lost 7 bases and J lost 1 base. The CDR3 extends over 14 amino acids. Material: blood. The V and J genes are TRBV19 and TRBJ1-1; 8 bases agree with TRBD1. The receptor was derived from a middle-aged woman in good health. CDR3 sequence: CASTADRANTEAFF. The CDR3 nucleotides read TGTGCCAGTACCGCGGACAGGGCGAACACTGAAGCTTTCTTT.